A single sample gave rise to the 19 T cell receptor beta chains below, sequenced in a study of STAT3 mutations in large granular lymphocyte leukemia. Study conclusions and caveats: Every T-cell large granular lymphocyte leukemia patient had at least one immunodominant TCR beta clonotype.

Assay used: immunoSEQ multiplex PCR; TCRdb lists only in-frame clones, some missing. The sample records 8,000 to 13,000 clones, 70% to 90% being singletons. These receptors are not linked to any known antigen. The sequenced sample consisted of peripheral blood mononuclear cells. Every receptor here comes from a man in his 60s with T-cell large granular lymphocyte leukemia. Some clones in this sample may be carry-over from other donors' samples.

The chain recombines TRBV12-5 with TRBJ2-1; a weak D match, TRBD2 (6 bases). The CDR3 covers 14 residues. The germline V gene has CDR1 LGHNT and CDR2 FRNRAP. V lost 9 bases and J 5 bases, leaving 17 bases between the germline ends. The CDR3 nucleotides are TGTGCTAGCCGTCCCGGGACTCGTAACAATGAGCAGTTCTTC. It specifies CASRPGTRNNEQFF.

The genes are TRBV30 and TRBJ1-5, with a tentative D call TRBD1 (6 bases). Trimming removed 2 bases at V and 2 bases at J, with 7 bases between. The CDR3 is 13 amino acids. The germline V gene encodes CDR1 GTSNPN and CDR2 SVGIG (reference sequence). The CDR3, as DNA: TGTGCCTGGAGTCACAGGGGCAATCAGCCCCAGCATTTT. Protein sequence: CAWSHRGNQPQHF.

The chain has TRBV6-5 and TRBJ2-3; 8 bases map to TRBD2. The germline gives CDR1 MNHEY, CDR2 SVGAGI. The CDR3 covers 13 residues. The junction had 2 bases not matched to a gene; V was cut back by 4 bases and J by 5 bases. In DNA, the CDR3 is TGTGCCAGCAGTTCACGGGAGGGAGATACGCAGTATTTT. Encoded protein: CASSSREGDTQYF.

The chain carries TRBV5-4 and TRBJ1-6; D call uncertain. The V end was cut by 4 bases, the J end by 3 bases, with 8 bases between. CDR3 length equals 14 residues. From germline, CDR1 is SGHNT and CDR2 YYREEE (reference sequence). CDR3: CASSGSDYNSPLHF. In DNA form, the CDR3 reads TGTGCCAGCAGCGGGTCAGACTATAATTCACCCCTCCACTTT.

The gene calls are TRBV30 and TRBJ1-6; tentatively, D is TRBD1 (5 bases). The CDR3 length is 15 residues. Deletions cut 3 bases from V and 7 bases from J, with 16 bases between. The germline CDR1 and CDR2 sequences are GTSNPN and SVGIG (reference sequence). CDR3 in DNA: TGTGCCTGGAGCCCCCCCAGGGCTGGGAATTCACCCCTCCACTTT. Residues: CAWSPPRAGNSPLHF.

The chain carries TRBV15 and TRBJ2-6; TRBD2 agrees at 10 bases. This CDR3 contains 18 residues. Trimming removed 1 base from V and 1 base from J; junction bases left unmatched: 4. Per the germline V gene, CDR1 is LNHNV and CDR2 is YYDKDF (reference sequence). Here the CDR3 reads CATSRVSGRGSGANVLTF. The DNA of the CDR3 is TGTGCCACCAGCAGAGTGAGCGGGAGGGGGTCTGGGGCCAACGTCCTGACTTTC. The full variable domain, with the rest looked up from reference TRBV15 and TRBJ2-6, is DAMVIQNPRYQVTQFGKPVTLSCSQTLNHNVMYWYQQKSSQAPKLLFHYYDKDFNNEADTPDNFQSRRPNTSFCFLDIRSPGLGDTAMYLCATSRVSGRGSGANVLTFGAGSRLTVL.

The gene calls are TRBV7-2 and TRBJ1-6, with TRBD1 matching over 8 bases. This CDR3 has 15 amino acids. From germline, CDR1 is SGHTA and CDR2 FQGNSA. V was clipped by 0 bases and J by 10 bases; unmatched bases: 5. CDR3 coding DNA: TGTGCCAGCAGCTTAGCTTGGACAGGGTCGTCACCCCTCCACTTT. Amino acids: CASSLAWTGSSPLHF.

The gene calls are TRBV7-9 and TRBJ2-7; 7 bases agree with TRBD2. V shed 1 base and J 7 bases; nucleotides not matched to a gene: 1. The germline V gene encodes CDR1 SEHNR and CDR2 FQNEAQ (reference sequence). This CDR3 has 12 residues. The CDR3 DNA sequence: TGTGCCAGCAGCTTAGAAGCGGGAGAGCAGTACTTC. Protein product: CASSLEAGEQYF.

The CDR3 here is CASSPGGTSGYNEQFF. CDR3 coding DNA: TGTGCCAGCAGTCCGGGCGGGACTAGCGGATACAATGAGCAGTTCTTC. V and J are TRBV28 and TRBJ2-1; TRBD2 agrees at 11 bases. V was clipped by 5 bases and J by 4 bases; unmatched bases: 7. Germline values: CDR1 MDHEN, CDR2 SYDVKM. The CDR3 consists of 16 residues.

The chain couples TRBV19 to TRBJ2-2; 7 nucleotides match TRBD2. J was trimmed by 6 bases and V by 4 bases; bases with no gene match: 8. Germline V gene sequence: CDR1 LNHDA, CDR2 SQIVND (reference sequence). The CDR3 totals 15 residues. CDR3: CASSTSGVGAGELFF. DNA of the CDR3: TGTGCCAGTAGTACTAGCGGTGTAGGGGCCGGGGAGCTGTTTTTT.

This clone was picked up a small number of times. The chain couples TRBV27 to TRBJ1-2; TRBD1 aligns across 7 bases. Germline-derived CDR1 and CDR2 are MNHEY and SMNVEV (reference sequence). CDR3 length: 12 amino acids. J gave up 2 bases and V 6 bases, and 0 bases lay outside the gene matches. The CDR3 protein is CASRGQNYGYTF. The CDR3 coding sequence is TGTGCCAGCAGGGGACAGAACTATGGCTACACCTTC.

V and J are TRBV28 and TRBJ1-5; D is ambiguous. The length of the CDR3 is 13 residues. Germline V gene sequence: CDR1 MDHEN, CDR2 SYDVKM. Trimming removed 11 bases from V and 2 bases from J, with 13 bases in between. CDR3 sequence: CAGQTRGNQPQHF. CDR3 nucleotide sequence: TGTGCCGGCCAGACCCGGGGCAATCAGCCCCAGCATTTT.

The V call is TRBV19, the J call TRBJ2-3, with D hard to call. The CDR3 is made up of 12 amino acids. CDR1 LNHDA and CDR2 SQIVND come from the germline V gene (reference sequence). Trimming shortened V by 5 bases and J by 5 bases, and 8 bases separated the two germline ends. The CDR3, as DNA: TGTGCCAGTAGTCCCCTGAAAGATACGCAGTATTTT. Protein: CASSPLKDTQYF. Combining the CDR3 with reference TRBV19 and TRBJ2-3 gives the whole variable domain DGGITQSPKYLFRKEGQNVTLSCEQNLNHDAMYWYRQDPGQGLRLIYYSQIVNDFQKGDIAEGYSVSREKKESFPLTVTSAQKNPTAFYLCASSPLKDTQYFGPGTRLTVL.

The V gene is TRBV5-1, the J gene TRBJ2-3; D not resolved. This CDR3 has 14 residues. V was shortened by 4 bases and J by 4 bases, with 13 bases between the two germline ends. CDR1 is SGHRS, CDR2 YFSETQ, per germline. Here the CDR3 reads CASSQSQQADTQYF. Written as DNA, the CDR3 is TGCGCCAGCAGCCAGTCTCAGCAGGCAGATACGCAGTATTTT.

V is TRBV5-1 and J is TRBJ2-1, with TRBD2 matching 12 bases. The CDR3 is 18 amino acids. Germline loops: CDR1 SGHRS, CDR2 YFSETQ. The V gene end was trimmed by 4 bases and the J gene end by 8 bases; junction bases not matched to a gene: 16. The CDR3, as DNA: TGCGCCAGCAGCCTATTATCTAGCGGGAGGGCCGGGTTGGATGAGCAGTTCTTC. The encoded protein is CASSLLSSGRAGLDEQFF.

The chain joins TRBV2 to TRBJ2-7, with TRBD2 as a possible D gene (6 bases). Germline assignment: CDR1 SNHLY and CDR2 FYNNEI. Trimming shortened V by 8 bases and J by 4 bases, and 15 bases separated the two germline ends. CDR3 size: 13 residues. The CDR3 DNA reads TGTGCCAGCGCCTCGGGACTGGAGTACGAGCAGTACTTC. Its protein is CASASGLEYEQYF.

This chain uses TRBV11-1 with TRBJ2-7, with 8 bases aligning to TRBD2. V gave up 2 bases and J gave up 5 bases; unmatched junction bases: 5. The V gene's germline CDR1 is SGHAT and CDR2 FQDESV (reference sequence). The CDR3 sequence is 14 residues long. The CDR3 sequence is CASSLSGSVNEQYF. CDR3 bases: TGTGCCAGCAGCTTAAGCGGGAGCGTAAACGAGCAGTACTTC.

This chain links TRBV15 with TRBJ2-7; D might be TRBD2 (5 bases). The CDR3 has 14 amino acids. Per the germline V gene, CDR1 is LNHNV and CDR2 is YYDKDF (reference sequence). V lost 4 bases, J lost 0 bases, and 10 bases lay in between. CDR3 in DNA: TGTGCCACCAGCACGGACTCGAACTCCTACGAGCAGTACTTC. Amino acids: CATSTDSNSYEQYF.

This chain uses TRBV2 with TRBJ1-5; 7 nucleotides align to TRBD1. The V and J ends lost 7 bases and 5 bases, in that order; junction bases with no gene match: 5. The length of the CDR3 is 13 residues. Germline lookup yields CDR1 SNHLY and CDR2 FYNNEI. The CDR3 coding sequence is TGTGCCAGCATGACAGGGTTGGATCAGCCCCAGCATTTT. Residues: CASMTGLDQPQHF.